This record looks at one T cell receptor beta chain sequence and its context. It lacks a known antigen. Base quality data are lacking; no much larger clone is found one base away. Library prep was done by the immunoSEQ multiplex PCR assay. The multiplex PCR relied on a mix of 60 forward primers for TCR Vbeta segments and 13 reverse primers for TCR Jbeta segments. The CDR3 region of rearranged TCR beta genes was amplified from genomic DNA by a multiplex PCR assay. The Illumina HiSeq System was used to sequence the amplified TCR beta libraries as 87-base-pair reads. For the original study's pipeline: In a later analysis, 77 million or so unique TCR beta chains were counted across the approximately 670 repertoires, and about 9.9 million of these chains were shared by at least two donors. A nearest-neighbor algorithm error-corrected the raw reads and collapsed the reads into unique sequences, merging closely related sequences to remove PCR and sequencing errors. Alignment of CDR3 sequences to IMGT reference sequences was used to assign V, D and J gene segments. For a sequence to be retained, at least a six-nucleotide match to both a V gene segment and a J gene segment was required. A rearrangement was called productive if the CDR3 had no stop codons and remained in frame with V and J, and every other rearrangement was called non-productive. CDR3 was defined according to IMGT convention as the region running from the second conserved V-encoded cysteine to the conserved J-encoded phenylalanine. In an earlier analysis of 500 to 650 of the donors, sequences lacking an unambiguous match to a single V gene segment were excluded. An earlier analysis of about 590 of the donors classified V segments as functional when productive rearrangements were above 56.7% and as segregating when the standard deviation between donors was above 5%. A statistical classification framework was built for diagnosing cytomegalovirus status from the catalog of TCR beta chain sequences. In a later analysis, V and J genes were assigned by comparing TCR nucleotide sequences against IMGT/GENE-DB human TR gene sequences. The TCRdist pipeline was used in a later analysis to assign CDR3 sequences and most-parsimonious VDJ recombination scenarios. In a later analysis, every TCR beta chain was defined by the combination of its CDR3 amino acid sequence and its V-gene family, and reads without a unique V-gene family were dropped. To address suspected cross-contamination and a sequencing artifact, a later analysis removed around 590 highly shared, low-generation-probability nucleotide sequences. For each public chain, a later analysis derived a clonal expansion index from normalized ranks of inferred template counts within each repertoire. Generation probabilities in a later analysis came from a VDJ recombination model fitted to out-of-frame rearrangements, and those results were checked against IGoR. A later analysis scored TCR-TCR, TCR-HLA and TCR-CMV co-occurrence with hypergeometric tests, applying a repertoire-size bias correction to TCR pairs. To estimate false discovery rates, a later analysis permuted the HLA or CMV assignments 20 times. A later analysis grouped co-occurring TCRs with DBSCAN, adding TCRdist sequence similarity when clustering within HLA-allele-positive subsets. Co-occurrence clustering excluded repertoires with fewer than 30,000 or more than 120,000 public chains, plus five with anomalous nucleotide sharing. Entries here come from immuneACCESS through TCRdb and include only in-frame sequences with V and J called. Some clones fail to appear in such tables; in the studies checked, an unresolved V gene covers under half of the shortfall, and the cause of the remainder is unknown. The V and J calls and clone size are taken from that table; D and trimming were inferred from the DNA. The sample profile shows under 130,000 clones; roughly 71% of them were found once. The ten largest clones take up around 9.9% of the sample.

This sample was included in a study of cytomegalovirus exposure and HLA in healthy donors listed by TCRdb under 2017. With respect to the entire study: In an earlier analysis of roughly 500 of the donors, 276 Gb of sequence data and 120 million or so unique TCR beta sequences from roughly 190 million T cells were reported. Among the roughly 430 genotyped donors, about 83% belonged to the genetic ancestry cluster associated with self-reported Caucasian donors. Class I and class II HLA loci were covered by the typing at four-digit resolution. To decide whether each TCR beta V gene segment behaved as functional or pseudogenic, an earlier analysis of 587 of the donors relied on high-throughput TCR beta sequencing. Among almost 400 genotyped donors of the cohort, an average of roughly 240,000 unique TCR beta nucleotide sequences were sequenced per donor, roughly 18% of them non-productive. The study aimed to test whether cataloging public T cell receptors could reveal signatures of past pathogen exposure. Along with the roughly 700-subject first cohort, a separate validation cohort of some 130 different subjects was used. In a later analysis, previously published TCR beta repertoires from hundreds of donors were re-analyzed and high-resolution HLA genotyping was added so that TCR occurrence patterns could be studied. The number of donors typed differed by locus, with about 629-630 for A, B, C, DRB1 and DQB1, 522 for DQA1, approximately 580 for DPA1, and some 440 for DPB1. The T cell repertoires of some 670 subjects were profiled by immunosequencing and related to cytomegalovirus serostatus. All discovery cohort repertoires had been generated using a single sequencing platform. Approximately 330 gigabases of sequencing data and roughly 80 million unique TCR sequences made up an early release that covered several hundred HLA-typed donors. Rather than using new phenotypic data, the later analysis identified candidate immune exposures from TCR beta sequences and from how often those sequences occurred across donors. Alongside the repertoire data, information on donor age, sex, ethnicity and CMV serostatus was compiled. Because of strong linkage in the cohort, 5 or 6 DR-DQ haplotypes were treated as single units for association and clustering. High-throughput TCR immunosequencing, statistical association of individual TCRs with disease status, and machine learning were combined to predict cytomegalovirus infection status. A later genetic analysis took genome-wide SNP genotypes for about 55% of the 666 donors and used that subset as a discovery cohort.

In total, fewer than 750 healthy bone marrow donors made up the cohort. At the time of sampling, every cohort member was nominally healthy, though immune exposures that went unrecorded were likely present. The donor tested CMV seropositive, placing the donor among the 289 seropositive members of the cohort. A peripheral blood sample was collected from each donor, and TCR beta sequencing was performed on peripheral blood mononuclear cells. The Qiagen DNeasy Blood Extraction Kit was used to extract genomic DNA from the blood cell samples. The germline V gene specifies MNHNS as CDR1 and SASEGT as CDR2. From the cysteine through the phenylalanine, the CDR3 covers 14 amino acids. The sequence is cut down to CDR3 DNA, 42 bases in frame from base 1. A distance of 11 bases separates the germline ends of V and J, which lose 4 bases and 4 bases respectively. The full study reports these points: An earlier analysis of approximately 540 of the donors showed that most TCR beta V segments appeared in productive rearrangements either about 87% or about 30% of the time, which broadly matched IMGT annotations. While some public TCRs were present in many individuals, most TCR sequences turned up only very rarely across donors. Because some donors lacked HLA typing at each locus, the association tests relied only on the typed subset. In a later analysis, most CMV-associated TCR beta chains were found to appear HLA-restricted, with HLA associations seemingly driven largely by CMV exposure. The 87-base-pair reads could not distinguish some IMGT-functional V segments, including TRBV6-2 and TRBV6-3, so those segments were excluded. Several of the top co-occurrence clusters appeared to be linked to parvovirus B19, influenza, CMV and Epstein-Barr virus, according to a later analysis. Correlated functional status among segregating V segments might be attributable to linkage disequilibrium, but an unknown experimental factor could not be ruled out. In a later analysis, HLA-associated TCR beta chains were found to be more clonally expanded and to have lower generation probabilities than equally common non-associated chains. Only TCR beta chains were sequenced in this cohort, and the absence of alpha or paired-chain data limited detectable features. The only immune exposure information available for the cohort was CMV serostatus. A later genetic analysis reported fewer N-insertions in productive TCRs among donors in an Asian-associated ancestry cluster than the approximately 700-donor mean. The study listed approximately 150 TCR beta chains as associated with cytomegalovirus. The presence/absence analyses assumed that sequencing depth was roughly uniform across donors, and that assumption may not be true. Three of the identified cytomegalovirus-associated TCR beta chains were confirmed in vitro to be specific for cytomegalovirus antigens. According to a later analysis, TCR association rates differed among HLA loci, with DRB1 alleles showing the most associated TCRs and HLA-C alleles showing the fewest. In a later genetic analysis, a missense DCLRE1C variant was associated with V-gene and J-gene trimming of TCR beta chains, and the association was replicated in an independent cohort. A cluster of highly shared sequence variants was judged likely to represent a technical artifact of the sequencing pipeline. A further reported finding was that TCR beta sequences accurately predicted the HLA-A and HLA-B alleles for most subjects in the first cohort. A later analysis associated 16,951 TCR beta sequences with specific HLA alleles at a false discovery rate of 0.05. When HLA alleles, especially DR and DQ, strongly co-occurred, attributing TCR associations to individual alleles was difficult. The earlier analysis of almost 600 of the donors excluded roughly 17 rarely observed V segments, including chromosome 9 orphons, because counts were too low. Cytomegalovirus status was reported to be diagnosed by the classifier with high specificity and sensitivity in both the original and validation cohorts. It was suggested by the authors that the approach could potentially be generalized to other disease states and immunological phenotypes.

This chain joins TRBV6-1 to TRBJ1-5, with TRBD1 perhaps the D gene, on 6 matching bases. The sequence derives from a man aged 35-49 years in good health and CMV-seropositive. Sequenced material: PBMCs. The CDR3 sequence is CASSGRTENQPQHF. Read as DNA, the sequence is TGTGCCAGCAGTGGGCGGACAGAGAATCAGCCCCAGCATTTT.